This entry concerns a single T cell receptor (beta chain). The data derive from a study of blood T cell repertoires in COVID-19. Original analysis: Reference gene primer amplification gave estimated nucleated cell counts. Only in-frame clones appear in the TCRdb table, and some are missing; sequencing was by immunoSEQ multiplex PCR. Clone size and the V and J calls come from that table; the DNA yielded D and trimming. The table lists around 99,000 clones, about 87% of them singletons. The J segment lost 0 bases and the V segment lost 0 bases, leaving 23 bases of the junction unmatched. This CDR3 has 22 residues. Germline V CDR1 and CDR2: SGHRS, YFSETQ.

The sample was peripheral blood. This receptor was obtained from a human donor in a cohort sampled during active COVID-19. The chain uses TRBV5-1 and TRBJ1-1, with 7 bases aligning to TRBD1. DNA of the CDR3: TGCGCCAGCAGCTTGGTTGGGCGACAGGGAATTGGGGCCGCTATCATGAACACTGAAGCTTTCTTT. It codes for CASSLVGRQGIGAAIMNTEAFF.